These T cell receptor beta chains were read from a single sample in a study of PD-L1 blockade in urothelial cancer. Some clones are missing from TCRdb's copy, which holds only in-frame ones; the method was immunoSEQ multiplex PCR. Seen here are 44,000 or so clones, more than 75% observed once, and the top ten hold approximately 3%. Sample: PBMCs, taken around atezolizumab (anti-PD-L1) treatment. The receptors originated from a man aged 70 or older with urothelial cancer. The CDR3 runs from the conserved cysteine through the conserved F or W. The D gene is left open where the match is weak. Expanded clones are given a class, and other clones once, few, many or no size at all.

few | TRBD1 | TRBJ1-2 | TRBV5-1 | TGCGCCAGCAGCTCGACAGGGGGGAACTATGGCTACACCTTC | CASSSTGGNYGYTF
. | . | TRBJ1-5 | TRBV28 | TGTGCCAGCAGTGGAAGACCCCTTACAGCTTCAAATGGTCAGCCCCAGCATTTT | CASSGRPLTASNGQPQHF
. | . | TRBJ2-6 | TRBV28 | TGTGCCAGCAGTTCACTTGACAGAGTGGGCCCTCTGGCCAACGTCCTGACTTTC | CASSSLDRVGPLANVLTF
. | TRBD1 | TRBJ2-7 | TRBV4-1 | TGCGCCAGCAGCCGAGACAGGGGCTACGAGCAGTACTTC | CASSRDRGYEQYF
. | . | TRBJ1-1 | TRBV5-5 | TGTGCCAGCAGCTTGGAGGGGGGGCGGTTTGTCGCTTTCTTT | CASSLEGGRFVAFF
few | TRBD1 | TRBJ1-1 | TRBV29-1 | TGCAGCGGTTCCACCCAGGGGGCGCGAATTCAAGCTTTCTTT | CSGSTQGARIQAFF
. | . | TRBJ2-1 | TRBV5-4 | TGTGCCAGCAGCTTCCCCAGGGGCCATGAGCAGTTCTTC | CASSFPRGHEQFF
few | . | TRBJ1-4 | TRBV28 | TGTGCCAGCAGTTCCGGGGGGACTAATGAAAAACTGTTTTTT | CASSSGGTNEKLFF
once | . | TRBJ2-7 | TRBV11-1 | TGTGCCAGCAATCTCGGACAAGGAATGTCCTACGAGCAGTACTTC | CASNLGQGMSYEQYF
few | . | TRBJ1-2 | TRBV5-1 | TGCGCCAGCAGCTTGGACGGGACATCACCCTATGGCTACACCTTC | CASSLDGTSPYGYTF
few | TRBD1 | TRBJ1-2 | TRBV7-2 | TGTGCCAGCAGCCAAGGGACAGGGAGCGGTGGCTACACCTTC | CASSQGTGSGGYTF
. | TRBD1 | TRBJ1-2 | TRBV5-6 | TGTGCCAGCAGCTGGGGACAGGCGGACTATGGCTACACCTTC | CASSWGQADYGYTF
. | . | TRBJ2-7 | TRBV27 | TGTGCCAGCAGCCCGAATCCTAGGAACGCCTACGAGCAGTACTTC | CASSPNPRNAYEQYF
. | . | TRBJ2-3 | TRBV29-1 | TGCAGCGTTCAAAGGGGGACCGGCACAGATACGCAGTATTTT | CSVQRGTGTDTQYF
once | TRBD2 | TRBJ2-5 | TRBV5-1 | TGCGCCAGCAGCTTGTCGGGAGGGAATGCAGAGACCCAGTACTTC | CASSLSGGNAETQYF
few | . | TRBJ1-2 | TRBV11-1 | TGTGCCAGCAGCTTACAAGGGGCCAACTATGGCTACACCTTC | CASSLQGANYGYTF
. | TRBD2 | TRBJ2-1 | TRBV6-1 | TGTGCCAGCAGTGAAACGGGGGGGCCGGTGTACAATGAGCAGTTCTTC | CASSETGGPVYNEQFF
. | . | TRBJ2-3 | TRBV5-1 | TGCGCCAGCAGCTTGTCGACAGATACGCAGTATTTT | CASSLSTDTQYF
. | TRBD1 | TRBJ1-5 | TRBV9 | TGTGCCAGTGCTTTGACAGGGGCTTTGAATCAGCCCCAGCATTTT | CASALTGALNQPQHF
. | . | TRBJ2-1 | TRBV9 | TGTGCCAGCAGCTCCCCCGGGACAAATTCCTACAATGAGCAGTTCTTC | CASSSPGTNSYNEQFF
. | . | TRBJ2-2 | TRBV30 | TGTGCCTGGAGTGTTCGGGGGAGAGGCGGGGAGCTGTTTTTT | CAWSVRGRGGELFF
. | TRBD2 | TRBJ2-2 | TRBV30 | TGTGCCTGGAGTGATGTAGGGGCGGGGGACACCGGGGAGCTGTTTTTT | CAWSDVGAGDTGELFF
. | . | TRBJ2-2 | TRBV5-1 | TGCGCCAGCAGCCCCGAGGCGAACACCGGGGAGCTGTTTTTT | CASSPEANTGELFF
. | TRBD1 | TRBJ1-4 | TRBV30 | TGTGCCTGGATGCCGGGACAGGGCGGAGAAAAACTGTTTTTT | CAWMPGQGGEKLFF